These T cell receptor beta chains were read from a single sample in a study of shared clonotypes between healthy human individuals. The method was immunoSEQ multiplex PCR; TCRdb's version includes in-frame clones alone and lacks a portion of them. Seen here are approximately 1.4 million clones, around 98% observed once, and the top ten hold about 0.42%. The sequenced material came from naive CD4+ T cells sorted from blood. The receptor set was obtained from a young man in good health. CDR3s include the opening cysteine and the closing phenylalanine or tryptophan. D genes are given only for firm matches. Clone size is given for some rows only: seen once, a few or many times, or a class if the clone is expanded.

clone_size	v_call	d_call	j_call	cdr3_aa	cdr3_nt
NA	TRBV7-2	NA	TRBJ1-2	CASSLAGHYGYTF	TGTGCCAGCAGCTTAGCCGGTCACTATGGCTACACCTTC
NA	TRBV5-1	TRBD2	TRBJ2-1	CARSEKLTSGSSYNEQFF	TGCGCCAGGTCCGAAAAACTGACTAGCGGGAGCTCCTACAATGAGCAGTTCTTC
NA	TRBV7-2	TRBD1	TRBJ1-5	CASSFSGQVRQPQHF	TGTGCCAGCAGCTTTAGCGGACAGGTCAGACAGCCCCAGCATTTT
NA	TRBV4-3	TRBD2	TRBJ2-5	CASSQELADQETQYF	TGCGCCAGCAGCCAAGAACTAGCGGACCAAGAGACCCAGTACTTC
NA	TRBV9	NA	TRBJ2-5	CASSVAPWGTQETQYF	TGTGCCAGCAGCGTAGCCCCCTGGGGGACGCAAGAGACCCAGTACTTC
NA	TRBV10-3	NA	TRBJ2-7	CAISEFSGVEQYF	TGTGCCATCAGTGAGTTTTCAGGGGTCGAGCAGTACTTC
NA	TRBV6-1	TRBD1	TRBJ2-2	CAGRQGAFGELFF	TGTGCCGGACGACAGGGGGCGTTCGGGGAGCTGTTTTTT
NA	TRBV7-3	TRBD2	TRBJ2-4	CASSKTSGENIQYF	TGTGCCAGCAGCAAGACTAGCGGAGAGAACATTCAGTACTTC
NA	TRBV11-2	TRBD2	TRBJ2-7	CASSFAGGTYEQYF	TGTGCCAGCAGCTTTGCGGGAGGCACCTACGAGCAGTACTTC
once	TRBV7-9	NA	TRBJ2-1	CASSLGFAAYNEQFF	TGTGCCAGCAGCTTAGGGTTTGCGGCTTACAATGAGCAGTTCTTC
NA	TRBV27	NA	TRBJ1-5	CASSLLGSETSQPQHF	TGTGCCAGCAGTTTATTGGGGTCCGAAACTAGTCAGCCCCAGCATTTT
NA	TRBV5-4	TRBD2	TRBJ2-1	CASSLSSGSPSNEQFF	TGTGCCAGCAGCTTGTCTAGCGGGAGTCCCTCCAATGAGCAGTTCTTC
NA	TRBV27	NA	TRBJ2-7	CASGSLSGPSYEQYF	TGTGCCAGCGGTTCCCTCTCGGGACCGTCCTACGAGCAGTACTTC
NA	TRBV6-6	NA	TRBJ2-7	CAGRTVFHEQYF	TGTGCCGGCCGGACTGTCTTCCACGAGCAGTACTTC
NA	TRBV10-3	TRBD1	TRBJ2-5	CAIRGGTGGVGLQETQYF	TGTGCCATCAGGGGCGGGACAGGGGGAGTGGGCCTCCAAGAGACCCAGTACTTC
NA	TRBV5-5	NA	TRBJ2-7	CASSPEVAYEQYF	TGTGCCAGCAGTCCTGAGGTGGCCTACGAGCAGTACTTC
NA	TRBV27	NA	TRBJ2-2	CASSLTRQITGELFF	TGTGCCAGCAGTTTAACTCGGCAGATCACCGGGGAGCTGTTTTTT
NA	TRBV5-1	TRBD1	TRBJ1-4	CASSRTGADSQRKLFF	TGCGCCAGCAGCCGGACAGGGGCTGATTCCCAACGAAAACTGTTTTTT
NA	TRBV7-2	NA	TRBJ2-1	CASSLEVLKGNEQFF	TGTGCCAGCAGCTTAGAGGTCCTCAAGGGCAATGAGCAGTTCTTC
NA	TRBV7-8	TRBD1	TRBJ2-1	CASSSARTGRGEQFF	TGTGCCAGCAGCTCCGCTCGGACAGGGCGCGGTGAGCAGTTCTTC
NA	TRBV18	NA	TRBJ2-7	CASSPPSSYEQYF	TGTGCCAGCTCACCACCGTCCAGCTACGAGCAGTACTTC
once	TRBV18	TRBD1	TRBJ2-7	CASSRDSSYEQYF	TGTGCCAGCTCACGGGACAGCTCCTACGAGCAGTACTTC
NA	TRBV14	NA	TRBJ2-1	CASSFGPNNEQFF	TGTGCCAGCAGCTTCGGACCGAACAATGAGCAGTTCTTC